In its sample, the clone carrying this T cell receptor beta chain was seen many times. Through template switching, a universal primer site was introduced, and the cDNA contained unique molecular identifiers. TCRdb reprocessed the 5' RACE reads via MiXCR and lists one record per CDR3 protein. The sample holds under 1 million distinct CDR3 sequences, over 9% seen once. The entry originates in a study of identical twins. The CDR3 runs to 16 residues. Trimming stripped 6 bases from V and 2 bases from J, with 19 bases between. These data were likewise used in another study, on yellow fever vaccine responses in identical twins.

Input material: PBMCs. This chain links TRBV12-3 or TRBV12-4 with TRBJ2-5, with a tentative D call TRBD1 (5 bases). The clonotype was recovered from a young woman in good health. The CDR3 region is CASSPQVRAGQETQYF. The CDR3 DNA reads as TGTGCCAGCAGCCCGCAGGTCAGGGCTGGACAAGAGACCCAGTACTTC.